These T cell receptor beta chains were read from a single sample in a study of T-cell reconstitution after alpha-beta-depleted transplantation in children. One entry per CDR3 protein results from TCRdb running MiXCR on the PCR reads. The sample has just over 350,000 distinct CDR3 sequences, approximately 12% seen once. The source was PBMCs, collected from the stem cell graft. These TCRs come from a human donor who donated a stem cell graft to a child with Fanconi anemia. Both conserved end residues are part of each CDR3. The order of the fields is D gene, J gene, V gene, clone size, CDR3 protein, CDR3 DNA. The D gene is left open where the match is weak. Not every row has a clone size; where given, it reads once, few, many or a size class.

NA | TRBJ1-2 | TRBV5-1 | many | CASSLAGVYGYTF | TGCGCCAGCAGCTTGGCCGGGGTCTATGGCTACACCTTC
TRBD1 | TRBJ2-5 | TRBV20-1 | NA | CSARAGGLETQYF | TGCAGTGCTCGAGCAGGGGGTCTAGAGACCCAGTACTTC
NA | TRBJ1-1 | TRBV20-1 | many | CSAARGTEAFF | TGCAGCGCCGCAAGGGGGACTGAAGCTTTCTTT
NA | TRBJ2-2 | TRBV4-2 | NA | CASSQDWGGTDTGELFF | TGTGCCAGCAGCCAAGATTGGGGCGGGACAGACACCGGGGAGCTGTTTTTT
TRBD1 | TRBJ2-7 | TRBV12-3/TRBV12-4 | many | CASSPGQGTYEQYF | TGTGCCAGCAGTCCCGGACAGGGAACCTACGAGCAGTACTTC
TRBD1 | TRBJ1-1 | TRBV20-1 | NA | CSAPDPDRGNTEAFF | TGCAGTGCTCCTGACCCCGACAGGGGTAACACTGAAGCTTTCTTT
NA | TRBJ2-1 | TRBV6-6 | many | CASSTNLGEFF | TGTGCCAGCAGTACTAATTTAGGGGAATTCTTC
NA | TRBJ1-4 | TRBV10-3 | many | CAIGPGQKNEKLFF | TGTGCCATCGGGCCTGGACAGAAGAATGAAAAACTGTTTTTT
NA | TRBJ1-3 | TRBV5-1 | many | CASSLGGPGNTIYF | TGTGCCAGCAGCTTAGGGGGGCCCGGAAACACCATATATTTT
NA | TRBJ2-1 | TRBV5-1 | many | CASSIAHPGTDEQFF | TGCGCCAGCAGCATAGCTCACCCGGGAACCGATGAGCAGTTCTTC
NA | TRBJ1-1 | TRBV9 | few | CASSVEGGGGAGTEAFF | TGTGCCAGCAGCGTAGAGGGTGGGGGGGGCGCAGGCACTGAAGCTTTCTTT
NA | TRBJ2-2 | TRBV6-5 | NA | CASSYFRTGELFF | TGTGCCAGCAGTTACTTTCGGACCGGGGAGCTGTTTTTT
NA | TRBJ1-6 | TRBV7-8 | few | CASRGAQNSPLHF | TGTGCCAGCAGAGGGGCACAGAATTCACCCCTCCACTTT
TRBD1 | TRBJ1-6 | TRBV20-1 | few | CSARDSTRDRESPLHF | TGCAGTGCTAGAGATTCAACGCGAGACAGGGAGTCACCCCTCCACTTT
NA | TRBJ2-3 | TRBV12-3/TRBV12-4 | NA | CASIRGGTDTQYF | TGTGCCAGCATTCGCGGGGGCACAGATACGCAGTATTTT
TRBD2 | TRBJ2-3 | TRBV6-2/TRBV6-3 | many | CASRNGGTDTQYF | TGTGCCAGCAGAAACGGGGGGACAGATACGCAGTATTTT
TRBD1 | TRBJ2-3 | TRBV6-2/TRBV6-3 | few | CASSPFQGQHTDTQYF | TGTGCCAGCAGTCCATTTCAGGGACAGCACACAGATACGCAGTATTTT
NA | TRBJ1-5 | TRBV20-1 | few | CSARDTAQKQHF | TGCAGTGCTAGAGACACGGCCCAAAAACAGCATTTT
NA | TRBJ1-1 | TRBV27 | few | CASSLMGLSTEAFF | TGTGCCAGCAGTTTAATGGGTCTGAGCACTGAAGCTTTCTTT
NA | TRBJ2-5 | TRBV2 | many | CASSRRDLRETQYF | TGTGCCAGCAGTCGAAGGGATTTAAGAGAGACCCAGTACTTC
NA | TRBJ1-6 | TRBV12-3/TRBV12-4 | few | CASSLTAKSPLHF | TGTGCCAGCAGTTTAACAGCGAAGTCACCCCTCCACTTT
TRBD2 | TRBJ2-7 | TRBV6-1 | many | CASSRSGGHSYEQYF | TGTGCCAGCAGTAGAAGCGGGGGCCACTCCTACGAGCAGTACTTC
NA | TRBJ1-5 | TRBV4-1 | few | CASSQDQEQSQPQHF | TGCGCCAGCAGCCAAGATCAAGAACAGTCCCAGCCCCAGCATTTT
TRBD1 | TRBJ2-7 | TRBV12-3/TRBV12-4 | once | CASSLNGQDYEQYF | TGTGCCAGCAGTTTAAACGGACAGGACTACGAGCAGTACTTC
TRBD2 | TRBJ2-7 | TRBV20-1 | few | CSALAAYEQYF | TGCAGTGCGCTAGCGGCCTACGAGCAGTACTTC
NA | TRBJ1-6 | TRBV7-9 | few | CASSLGSRDSPLHF | TGTGCCAGCAGCTTGGGCAGCCGAGATTCACCCCTCCACTTT
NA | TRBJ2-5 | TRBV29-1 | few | CSVIGQETQYF | TGCAGCGTTATAGGGCAAGAGACCCAGTACTTC
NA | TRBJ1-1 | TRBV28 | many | CASRSPVDTEAFF | TGTGCCAGCCGTTCTCCGGTCGACACTGAAGCTTTCTTT
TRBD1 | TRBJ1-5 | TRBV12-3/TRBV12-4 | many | CASSLGTVNQPQHF | TGTGCCAGCAGTTTGGGGACAGTGAATCAGCCCCAGCATTTT
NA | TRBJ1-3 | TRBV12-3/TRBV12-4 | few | CASSDVSGNTIYF | TGTGCCAGCAGTGACGTCTCTGGAAACACCATATATTTT
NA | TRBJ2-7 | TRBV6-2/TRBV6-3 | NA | CASSYSGSQSPYEQYF | TGTGCCAGCAGTTACTCAGGGTCCCAATCCCCATACGAGCAGTACTTC
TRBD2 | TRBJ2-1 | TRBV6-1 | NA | CASSERLAAGNEQFF | TGTGCCAGCAGTGAAAGACTAGCGGCGGGCAATGAGCAGTTCTTC
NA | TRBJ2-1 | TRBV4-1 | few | CASSQEGASGWVNNEQFF | TGCGCCAGCAGCCAAGAGGGGGCTAGCGGCTGGGTAAACAATGAGCAGTTCTTC
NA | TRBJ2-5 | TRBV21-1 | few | CASSKERRGGETQYF | TGTGCCAGCAGCAAAGAGAGGAGAGGGGGAGAGACCCAGTACTTC
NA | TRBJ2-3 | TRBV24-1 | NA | CATSAEGSINPDTQYF | TGTGCCACCAGCGCCGAAGGGTCGATTAACCCAGATACGCAGTATTTT
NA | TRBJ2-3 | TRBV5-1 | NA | CASSSASYTDTQYF | TGCGCCAGCAGCTCGGCGAGTTACACAGATACGCAGTATTTT
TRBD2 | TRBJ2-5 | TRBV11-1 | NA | CASSSGLAGFQETQYF | TGTGCCAGCAGCTCCGGACTAGCGGGATTCCAAGAGACCCAGTACTTC
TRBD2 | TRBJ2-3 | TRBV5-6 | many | CASSILAGGPDSTDTQYF | TGTGCCAGCAGCATTCTAGCGGGGGGGCCTGATAGCACAGATACGCAGTATTTT
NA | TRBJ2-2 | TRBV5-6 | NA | CATPSGKNTGELFF | TGTGCCACCCCGTCCGGGAAGAACACCGGGGAGCTGTTTTTT
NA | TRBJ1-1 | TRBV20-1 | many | CSARDGGGANTEAFF | TGCAGTGCTAGAGATGGGGGAGGGGCTAACACTGAAGCTTTCTTT
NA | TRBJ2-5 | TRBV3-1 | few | CASSQRTQEETQYF | TGTGCCAGCAGCCAAAGGACCCAAGAAGAGACCCAGTACTTC
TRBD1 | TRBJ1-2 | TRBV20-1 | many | CSAPPGQGVYGYTF | TGCAGTGCTCCTCCGGGACAGGGAGTCTATGGCTACACCTTC
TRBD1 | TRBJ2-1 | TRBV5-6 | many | CASSVQGAREQFF | TGTGCCAGCAGCGTTCAGGGGGCTCGTGAGCAGTTCTTC
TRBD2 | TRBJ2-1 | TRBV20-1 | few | CSAPGGLATWNEQFF | TGCAGTGCTCCCGGGGGACTAGCTACGTGGAATGAGCAGTTCTTC
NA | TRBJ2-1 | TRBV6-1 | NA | CASSEARRQAPSYNEQFF | TGTGCCAGCAGTGAAGCGCGGAGACAGGCGCCCTCCTACAATGAGCAGTTCTTC
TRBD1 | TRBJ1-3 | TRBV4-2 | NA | CASSQGQGGNTIYF | TGTGCCAGCAGCCAGGGACAGGGGGGAAACACCATATATTTT
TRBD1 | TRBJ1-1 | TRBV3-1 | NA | CASSLGTGGSNTEAFF | TGTGCCAGCAGCCTAGGGACAGGGGGCTCGAACACTGAAGCTTTCTTT
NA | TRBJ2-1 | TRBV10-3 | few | CAISESISVAVLEQFF | TGTGCCATCAGTGAGTCGATCTCTGTAGCGGTACTTGAGCAGTTCTTC
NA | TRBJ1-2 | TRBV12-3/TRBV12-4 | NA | CASSFGPGSYGYTF | TGTGCCAGCAGTTTCGGCCCAGGGAGCTATGGCTACACCTTC
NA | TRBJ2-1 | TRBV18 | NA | CASSPFGNNEQFF | TGTGCCAGCTCACCCTTCGGGAACAATGAGCAGTTCTTC
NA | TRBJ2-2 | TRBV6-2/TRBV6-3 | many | CASSYDVDNTGELFF | TGTGCCAGCAGTTACGACGTCGATAACACCGGGGAGCTGTTTTTT
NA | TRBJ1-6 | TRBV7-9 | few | CASSFRQGTLHF | TGTGCCAGCAGCTTTAGGCAGGGGACCCTCCACTTT
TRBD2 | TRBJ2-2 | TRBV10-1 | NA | CASSPGLAGDPYTGELFF | TGCGCCAGCAGTCCGGGACTAGCGGGGGATCCCTACACCGGGGAGCTGTTTTTT
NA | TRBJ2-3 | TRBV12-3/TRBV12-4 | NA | CASRFGGTDTQYF | TGTGCCAGCAGATTTGGCGGCACAGATACGCAGTATTTT